The T cell receptor (beta chain) described here comes from a study of Tregs in tolerant kidney transplant recipients. The nonmyeloablative bone marrow transplants came from related graft donors, with transient mixed chimerism. Thawed PBMCs were FACS-sorted into unstimulated CD4+CD25+CD127- regulatory T cells, CD4+CD25- non-regulatory cells, CD4 and CD8 cells. Only a few counts were recorded for this clone. The method was immunoSEQ multiplex PCR; TCRdb's version includes in-frame clones alone and lacks a portion of them. In the table there are roughly 80,000 clones, around 90% of which are singletons. The germline gives CDR1 SNHLY, CDR2 FYNNEI. This CDR3 region has 15 residues. The V gene lost 6 bases and the J gene lost 0 bases, with 12 bases spanning the gap.

This clonotype originated in a human patient who received a combined kidney and bone marrow transplant. Some T cells may be graft donor cells. The sequencing used CD4+ T cells from blood (PBMCs), collected 24 months after the transplant. This chain joins TRBV2 and TRBJ1-3; a weak D match, TRBD1 (5 bases). CDR3 residues: CASRPTAGSGNTIYF. The CDR3 nucleotides are TGTGCCAGCAGACCGACAGCCGGCTCTGGAAACACCATATATTTT.